Each of the 18 T cell receptor beta chains below was sequenced from the same sample in a study of patients and donors after allogeneic stem cell transplantation. A single record per CDR3 protein comes from TCRdb applying MiXCR to the RT-PCR reads. Here the sample spans approximately 90,000 distinct CDR3 sequences, 4% to 5% being singletons. Specimen: blood, either unsorted or a sorted T cell fraction (not recorded which). The origin of the receptors is a human donor who was either an allogeneic HSCT recipient or a stem cell or donor lymphocyte infusion donor (not recorded which). It is not recorded whose cells these are; they may come from a transplant donor.

This clonotype was seen ten or more times. The J gene is TRBJ2-5, the V gene TRBV6-1; 7 bases line up with TRBD2. The CDR3 spans 16 residues. Germline CDR1 is MNHNS and CDR2 is SASEGT. V shed 2 bases and J 2 bases; nucleotides not matched to a gene: 8. The CDR3 coding sequence is TGTGCCAGCAGTGAATGGGGGAGGGAGAGGCAAGAGACCCAGTACTTC. Amino acids: CASSEWGRERQETQYF.

There are a few counts of this clonotype. This chain links TRBV19 with TRBJ2-2; 7 positions match TRBD2. V was clipped by 7 bases and J by 4 bases; unmatched bases: 6. Germline V CDR1 and CDR2: LNHDA, SQIVND (reference sequence). CDR3 length: 14 residues. The CDR3: CASTTSVGTGELFF. The CDR3 DNA is TGTGCCAGTACCACTAGCGTGGGCACCGGGGAGCTGTTTTTT.

This clonotype has a count of ten or more. This chain joins TRBV4-2 and TRBJ1-2; D is ambiguous. The CDR3 is 13 residues long. Germline V gene sequence: CDR1 LGHNA, CDR2 YNFKEQ. V lost 2 bases to trimming and J lost 6 bases, with 10 bases between them. Here the CDR3 reads CASSQPGIHGYTF. For the CDR3, the DNA is TGTGCCAGCAGCCAACCAGGAATCCATGGCTACACCTTC.

V is TRBV11-3 and J is TRBJ2-7; 7 positions match TRBD1. V dropped 8 bases and J dropped 0; count of bases not matched to a gene: 4. Germline V gene data show CDR1 as SGHNT and CDR2 as YENEEA. This CDR3 is built from 13 residues. CDR3 in DNA: TGTGCCAGCGCCAGGGACAGCTCCTACGAGCAGTACTTC. Its protein product is CASARDSSYEQYF.

This clonotype was detected ten times or more. The gene calls are TRBV7-6 and TRBJ2-5; TRBD1 agrees at 11 bases. In germline, CDR1 is SGHVS, CDR2 FNYEAQ. After removal of 3 bases from V and 1 base from J, the junction contained 16 bases not matched to a gene. The CDR3 sequence is 20 residues long. CDR3: CASSFNVPPTDRGPQETQYF. CDR3 DNA sequence: TGTGCCAGCAGCTTTAATGTCCCCCCAACGGACAGGGGGCCCCAAGAGACCCAGTACTTC. Together with reference TRBV7-6 and TRBJ2-5, the CDR3 gives the full variable domain: GAGVSQSPRYKVTKRGQDVALRCDPISGHVSLYWYRQALGQGPEFLTYFNYEAQQDKSGLPNDRFSAERPEGSISTLTIQRTEQRDSAMYRCASSFNVPPTDRGPQETQYFGPGTRLLVL.

This clonotype was seen only a few times. The genes are TRBV20-1 and TRBJ2-1; maybe TRBD2 (6 bases). With 6 bases removed from V and 5 bases from J, the gap between germline ends came to 17 bases. The germline V gene has CDR1 DFQATT and CDR2 SNEGSKA (reference sequence). The CDR3 totals 14 residues. The DNA for the CDR3 is TGCAGTGCCGCCGAACCGGGACTCAACAATGAGCAGTTCTTC. Translating gives CSAAEPGLNNEQFF.

This clonotype was seen only a few times. This chain joins TRBV9 and TRBJ2-5, with 8 bases identical to TRBD2. Germline V gene sequence: CDR1 SGDLS, CDR2 YYNGEE. This CDR3 spans 15 amino acids. Trimming at V came to 6 bases and at J to 5 bases, leaving 12 bases not matched to a gene. The CDR3 DNA follows: TGTGCCAGCAACTCCGAGGGCGGGAGGTCGGAGACCCAGTACTTC. Amino acid sequence: CASNSEGGRSETQYF.

This CDR3 reads CASSPSGQGTSYGYTF. The CDR3 nucleotides read TGTGCCAGCTCACCCTCGGGACAGGGGACCAGCTATGGCTACACCTTC. The chain joins TRBV18 to TRBJ1-2; TRBD1 aligns across 10 bases. J lost 4 bases, V lost 3 bases, and 8 bases had no gene match. The CDR3 is 16 amino acids. Per the germline V gene, CDR1 is KGHSH and CDR2 is LQKENI.

This clonotype was recorded many times. The rearrangement joins TRBV10-2 to TRBJ2-7; TRBD1 agrees at 11 bases. V lost 6 bases to trimming and J lost 5 bases; unmatched junction nucleotides: 9. CDR1 is WSHSY and CDR2 is SAAADI in the germline V gene. The CDR3 spans 15 residues. The CDR3: CASSYGQGAWDEQYF. CDR3 sequence (DNA): TGCGCCAGCAGCTACGGACAGGGGGCTTGGGACGAGCAGTACTTC.

This clonotype was detected many times. V usage is TRBV4-1 and J usage is TRBJ2-7; unclear D gene. Germline-derived CDR1 and CDR2 are MGHRA and YSYEKL. Trimming pared 0 bases from V and 1 base from J, leaving 7 bases between. The CDR3 contains 14 residues. CDR3 protein: CASSQDLGSYEQYF. DNA for the CDR3: TGCGCCAGCAGCCAAGATCTCGGTTCCTACGAGCAGTACTTC.

This clonotype has at least ten counts. The chain couples TRBV3-1 to TRBJ2-2, with unresolved D. Looked up from germline, CDR1 is LGHDT and CDR2 is YNNKEL (reference sequence). The V end was cut by 1 base, the J end by 6 bases, with 15 bases between. This CDR3 is 16 amino acids long. The CDR3 DNA follows: TGTGCCAGCAGCCAAGGTCGGCTAATTGTGGCCGGGGAGCTGTTTTTT. It is translated as CASSQGRLIVAGELFF.

J is TRBJ1-3 and V is TRBV5-1, with D tentatively TRBD1 (5 bases). Between the trimmed V and J ends, which lost 0 bases and 8 bases, there was a span of 12 bases. The CDR3 contains 14 residues. Per the germline V gene, CDR1 is SGHRS and CDR2 is YFSETQ. As DNA, the CDR3 is TGCGCCAGCAGCTTGGCTCAGAAAGGGGACACCATATATTTT. It is translated as CASSLAQKGDTIYF.

The gene calls are TRBV5-5 and TRBJ1-5; 7 bases are a match to TRBD1. Losses at the gene ends were 5 bases for V and 6 bases for J; bases not matched to a gene: 14. The CDR3 extends over 16 amino acids. Germline V gene data show CDR1 as SGHKS and CDR2 as YYEKEE (reference sequence). The CDR3 is CASSRATGVEGQPQHF. The CDR3 DNA reads as TGTGCCAGCAGTCGTGCTACAGGGGTGGAAGGTCAGCCCCAGCATTTT.

This clonotype was recorded at least ten times. The chain uses TRBV20-1 and TRBJ2-3; TRBD2 agrees at 8 bases. The V segment lost 5 bases and the J segment 4 bases; nucleotides outside the gene matches: 11. Germline CDR1 is DFQATT and CDR2 is SNEGSKA (reference sequence). This CDR3 contains 15 residues. Here the CDR3 reads CSAGDLRGGSDTQYF. In DNA, the CDR3 is TGCAGTGCTGGGGATTTACGGGGGGGCTCAGATACGCAGTATTTT.

This clonotype has ten or more counts. V and J are TRBV24-1 and TRBJ1-5, with 8 bases matching TRBD1. There are 15 residues in the CDR3. The J segment lost 3 bases and the V segment lost 6 bases, leaving 6 bases of the junction unmatched. CDR1 is KGHDR and CDR2 is SFDVKD in the germline V gene. Here the CDR3 DNA reads TGTGCCACCAGTTCCGGGACAGGTATCAATCAGCCCCAGCATTTT. It yields the protein CATSSGTGINQPQHF.

This clonotype was found many times. The rearrangement uses TRBV19 and TRBJ2-3; a weak D match, TRBD2 (5 bases). The V gene's germline CDR1 is LNHDA and CDR2 SQIVND (reference sequence). Between the trimmed V and J ends, which lost 3 bases and 8 bases, there was a span of 9 bases. The CDR3 is made up of 12 amino acids. In DNA, the CDR3 is TGTGCCAGTAGTATCCACGGAGGTACGCAGTATTTT. It is translated as CASSIHGGTQYF.

This clonotype was detected ten times or more. The chain employs TRBV6-1 and TRBJ1-2, with D perhaps matching TRBD1 (5 bases). Looked up from germline, CDR1 is MNHNS and CDR2 is SASEGT. With 0 bases removed from V and 0 bases from J, the gap between germline ends came to 5 bases. The CDR3 runs to 14 residues. The DNA for the CDR3 is TGTGCCAGCAGTGAAGCACAGGCTAACTATGGCTACACCTTC. Amino acid sequence: CASSEAQANYGYTF.

There are a few counts of this clonotype. V is TRBV7-8 and J is TRBJ2-3; D is unresolved. Trimming took off 5 bases at V and 2 bases at J, with 14 bases between the two ends. The CDR3 length is 15 residues. Germline CDR1 SGHVS, CDR2 FQNEAQ. The CDR3 is CASSPKLTTTDTQYF. In DNA form, the CDR3 reads TGTGCCAGCAGCCCGAAGCTTACTACCACAGATACGCAGTATTTT. Based on the CDR3 plus reference TRBV7-8 and TRBJ2-3, the full variable domain is GAGVSQSPRYKVAKRGQDVALRCDPISGHVSLFWYQQALGQGPEFLTYFQNEAQLDKSGLPSDRFFAERPEGSVSTLKIQRTQQEDSAVYLCASSPKLTTTDTQYFGPGTRLTVL.